The 15 T cell receptor beta chains presented below share a single source sample, sequenced in a study of regulatory T cells in long-lasting Graves disease. Through Arm-PCR of CDR3 regions and iRepertoire HTBI primers, TCR beta libraries were built. One entry per CDR3 protein results from TCRdb running MiXCR on the multiplex PCR reads. Here the sample spans roughly 440,000 distinct CDR3 sequences, about 15% being singletons. Time point noted: newly diagnosed GD, antithyroid drugs for less than 3 months. Following extraction of RNA from PBMCs, that RNA was used to make the TCR library. The sample was also reused in another study, on T cells in Graves' hyperthyroidism and ophthalmopathy.

The starting material was peripheral blood mononuclear cells (PBMCs), obtained at new diagnosis, from a patient treated with antithyroid drugs. These receptors all come from a woman between 18 and 29 years old with Graves disease.

There are many counts of this clonotype. This rearrangement joins TRBV7-2 to TRBJ2-2; 9 bases agree with TRBD2. Germline trimming cut 5 bases from V and 0 bases from J; bases unmatched to any gene: 7. This CDR3 comprises 17 residues. Per the germline V gene, CDR1 is SGHTA and CDR2 is FQGNSA. The CDR3, as DNA: TGTGCCAGCAGCGACGGTGGGACTAGCCCGAACACCGGGGAGCTGTTTTTT. Translated: CASSDGGTSPNTGELFF.

The sample holds one count of this clonotype. This likely traces to a read error, being one base from a far larger clone. The chain is built from TRBV20-1 and TRBJ2-5; D could derive from TRBD1 or TRBD2 (5 bases each). The CDR3 length is 15 residues. Trimming removed 1 base at V and 11 bases at J, with 23 bases between. Germline CDR1 reads DFQATT; CDR2 reads SNEGSKA (reference sequence). The CDR3 coding sequence is TGCAGTGCTAGAGTTTATAGGGACGCTTACAATGAGCAGTACTTC. This sequence encodes CSARVYRDAYNEQYF.

This clonotype was counted many times. The chain recombines TRBV7-9 with TRBJ2-1; 9 positions match TRBD2. Germline-derived CDR1 and CDR2 are SEHNR and FQNEAQ (reference sequence). The CDR3 spans 15 residues. The J segment lost 5 bases and the V segment lost 2 bases, leaving 4 bases of the junction unmatched. The CDR3 bases are TGTGCCAGCAGCTTAAGAGCGGGAGGAAACAATGAGCAGTTCTTC. Its protein product is CASSLRAGGNNEQFF.

This clonotype came up a few times. This may stem from a read error, because a much larger clone lies one nucleotide away. This sequence joins TRBV11-2 and TRBJ2-1; 16 bases line up with TRBD2. The CDR3 totals 20 residues. CDR1 is SGHAT and CDR2 is FQNNGV in the germline V gene. CDR3: CASSPNKGLAGGPSYNEQLF. CDR3 coding DNA: TGTGCCAGCAGCCCCAATAAGGGACTAGCGGGAGGGCCCTCCTACAATGAGCAGCTCTTC.

This clonotype was found a few times. The V and J genes are TRBV15 and TRBJ2-7, with D possibly TRBD2 on 6 matching bases. Germline V gene lookup returns CDR1 LNHNV and CDR2 YYDKDF (reference sequence). Trimming cost V 4 bases and J 2 bases, with 12 bases left between them. The length of the CDR3 is 14 residues. The CDR3 region is CATSIGTPPYEQYF. The CDR3, as DNA: TGTGCCACCAGCATTGGGACTCCACCCTACGAGCAGTACTTC.

The V call is TRBV11-2, the J call TRBJ2-2, with D possibly being TRBD2 (5 bases). V was clipped by 1 base and J by 3 bases, with 9 bases between them. Looked up from germline, CDR1 is SGHAT and CDR2 is FQNNGV. CDR3 size: 15 residues. The CDR3 reads CASSLVLRDTGELFF. The DNA for the CDR3 is TGTGCCAGCAGCTTAGTTCTGAGGGACACCGGGGAGCTGTTTTTT.

This clonotype has a handful of counts. This chain uses TRBV5-1 with TRBJ2-2; 7 bases map to TRBD2. The CDR3 loop spans 16 amino acids. Germline values: CDR1 SGHRS, CDR2 YFSETQ. V gave up 4 bases and J gave up 2 bases; unmatched junction bases: 8. Here the CDR3 DNA reads TGCGCCAGCAGCCTCGTAGCGGGCGCAAACACCGGGGAGCTGTTTTTT. Residues: CASSLVAGANTGELFF.

V and J are TRBV19 and TRBJ2-1, with TRBD1 matching 7 bases. CDR1 is LNHDA and CDR2 is SQIVND in the germline V gene (reference sequence). With 3 bases clipped from V and 4 bases from J, the junction kept 6 bases outside the gene matches. This CDR3 comprises 15 residues. Written as DNA, the CDR3 is TGTGCCAGTAGTATTAAAGGGGGCCGTTACAATGAGCAGTTCTTC. This gives the protein CASSIKGGRYNEQFF.

The rearrangement links TRBV18 to TRBJ2-3; D uncertain. Germline V gene data show CDR1 as KGHSH and CDR2 as LQKENI. The CDR3 runs to 11 residues. Trimming shortened V by 8 bases and J by 5 bases, and 8 bases separated the two germline ends. For the CDR3, the DNA is TGTGCCAGCCAAGAAAGAGATACGCAGTATTTT. Amino acid sequence: CASQERDTQYF.

V usage is TRBV6-1 and J usage is TRBJ2-1, with TRBD2 matching over 11 bases. V dropped 6 bases and J dropped 0; count of bases not matched to a gene: 4. Germline CDR1 MNHNS, CDR2 SASEGT. CDR3 length: 16 residues. The CDR3 region has the DNA TGTGCCAGCAGACTAACTAGCGGGAGCTCCTACAATGAGCAGTTCTTC. Residues: CASRLTSGSSYNEQFF.

This clonotype was picked up a small number of times. CDR3 sequence (DNA): TGTGCCAGCAGTGATGGACCAATGAACACTGAAGCTTTCTTT. Translating gives CASSDGPMNTEAFF. The genes are TRBV28 and TRBJ1-1, with D hard to call. V was clipped by 5 bases and J by 0 bases, with 10 bases between them. Germline CDR1 is MDHEN and CDR2 is SYDVKM. This CDR3 comprises 14 residues.

V and J are TRBV9 and TRBJ2-1; tentative D call: TRBD2 (7 bases). Germline lookup yields CDR1 SGDLS and CDR2 YYNGEE. V gave up 0 bases and J gave up 7 bases, with 20 bases separating them. CDR3 size: 17 residues. The CDR3 loop is CASSVGGGAGALNEQFF. The CDR3 region has the DNA TGTGCCAGCAGCGTAGGAGGGGGGGCAGGGGCATTGAATGAGCAGTTCTTC.

This clonotype was detected a few times. The chain has TRBV5-1 and TRBJ1-1; D possibly corresponds to TRBD1 (5 bases). Germline CDR1 and CDR2: SGHRS and YFSETQ. The germline V and J ends were trimmed by 2 bases and 4 bases, with 21 bases remaining between them. CDR3 size: 17 residues. CDR3 DNA sequence: TGCGCCAGCAGCTTTTCGGGGGGTCACAGCCGTGGCACTGAAGCTTTCTTT. The encoded protein is CASSFSGGHSRGTEAFF.

This chain links TRBV10-3 with TRBJ2-7; 9 bases map to TRBD1. The CDR3 sequence is 15 residues long. Germline V gives CDR1 ENHRY, CDR2 SYGVKD. The V segment lost 6 bases and the J segment 6 bases; nucleotides outside the gene matches: 12. In DNA, the CDR3 is TGTGCCATCAGCGGGAGCCGGGACAGGGACTTCGAGCAGTACTTC. It specifies CAISGSRDRDFEQYF.

The gene calls are TRBV6-2 or TRBV6-3 and TRBJ2-1; 10 positions match TRBD2. The germline V gene encodes CDR1 MNHEY and CDR2 SVGEGT. V shed 7 bases, J shed 5 bases, and the junction held 2 bases outside the gene matches. CDR3 length: 13 residues. The DNA of the CDR3 is TGTGCCAGCAAAGGACTAGCGGACAATGAGCAGTTCTTC. Encoded protein: CASKGLADNEQFF.